Detailed here is one TCR beta chain. Original processing methods: Estimation of nucleated cell counts was performed using reference gene primer amplification. The repertoire was sequenced with immunoSEQ multiplex PCR; TCRdb's copy has only in-frame clones and lacks some. Clone size and the V and J calls come from that table; the DNA yielded D and trimming. The data show approximately 240,000 clones, about 82% seen once. This CDR3 has 14 amino acids. Trimming shortened V by 8 bases and J by 0 bases, and 11 bases separated the two germline ends. The germline gives CDR1 SNHLY, CDR2 FYNNEI. This sample is drawn from a study of blood T cell repertoires in COVID-19. Study overall: Collection of acute and convalescent COVID-19 samples took place in the United States, Italy and Spain. PBMCs, B-cell-depleted T cells, or T cells were the source of the cDNA or gDNA that made up the material.

Specimen: peripheral blood. The source is a woman aged 55 to 70 with active or convalescent COVID-19. The rearrangement links TRBV2 to TRBJ1-3, with a weak D call TRBD1 (5 bases). In DNA form, the CDR3 reads TGTGCCAGCTTGCCAGGGCGCTCTGGAAACACCATATATTTT. It encodes CASLPGRSGNTIYF.